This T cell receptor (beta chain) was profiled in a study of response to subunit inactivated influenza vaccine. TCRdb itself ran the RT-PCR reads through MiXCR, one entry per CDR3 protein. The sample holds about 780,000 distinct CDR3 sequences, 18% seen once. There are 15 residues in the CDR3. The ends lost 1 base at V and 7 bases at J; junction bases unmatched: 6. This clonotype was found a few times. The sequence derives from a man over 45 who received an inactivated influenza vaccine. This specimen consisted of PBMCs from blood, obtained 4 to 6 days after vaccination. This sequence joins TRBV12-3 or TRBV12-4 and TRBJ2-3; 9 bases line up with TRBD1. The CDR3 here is CASSLDGQGPHTQYF. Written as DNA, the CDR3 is TGTGCCAGCAGTTTAGACGGACAGGGGCCCCATACGCAGTATTTT.